The clone carrying this T cell receptor (beta chain) came up many times. Preparation of the TCRbeta library involved a method that used unique molecular identifiers. TCRdb independently ran MiXCR on the PCR reads; one entry per CDR3 protein. The sample carries some 200,000 distinct CDR3 sequences, approximately 6.6% recorded once. The sample is drawn from a study of T-cell reconstitution after alpha-beta-depleted transplantation in children. The TCR was taken from a human donor who donated a stem cell graft to a child with Wiskott-Aldrich syndrome. Source: PBMCs from the stem cell graft donor, taken from the stem cell graft.

The CDR3 sequence: CASSYSRTGVFVYGYTF. The CDR3, as DNA: TGTGCCAGCAGTTACTCGCGGACAGGGGTTTTTGTCTATGGCTACACCTTC. The J gene is TRBJ1-2, the V gene TRBV6-5; TRBD1 agrees at 9 bases. The germline V gene has CDR1 MNHEY and CDR2 SVGAGI. The CDR3 covers 17 residues. V shed 0 bases, J shed 4 bases, and the junction held 9 bases outside the gene matches.